These 9 T cell receptor beta chains share one sample of origin, sequenced in a study of blood T cells in healthy people across ages (dated by TCRdb to about 2015). The library was built by means of 5' RACE. The reads were generated on an Illumina HiSeq 2500. A second roughly 7 to 11 cycle PCR used a sample-barcoded 5' primer and a J-beta primer mix. TCRdb reworked the public reads: Q25 trimming with fastp, MiXCR clone assembly, productive beta chains retained. Rows are unified per CDR3 protein, each entry keeping the most common DNA and genes. The sample contains hundreds of thousands of distinct CDR3 sequences, roughly 30% of them found a single time. The top ten clones comprise 15% of the sample. The sequencing input was blood. The receptors shown here come from a woman older than 75 in good health. Donor details come from another sample of the same person, matched by shared clones.

This clonotype was observed at least ten times. The chain is built from TRBV5-5 and TRBJ2-7; 8 bases are shared with TRBD1. This CDR3 is 13 amino acids long. The junction had 2 bases not matched to a gene; V was cut back by 3 bases and J by 3 bases. Per germline, CDR1 SGHKS and CDR2 YYEKEE (reference sequence). In DNA form, the CDR3 reads TGTGCCAGCAGCTCGGGACAGGTCTACGAGCAGTACTTC. Its protein product is CASSSGQVYEQYF.

This clonotype appeared many times. The J gene is TRBJ1-5, the V gene TRBV10-2, with D perhaps TRBD1 (6 bases). Germline CDR1 and CDR2: WSHSY and SAAADI. The CDR3 has 17 amino acids. Trimming pared 6 bases from V and 5 bases from J, leaving 23 bases between. CDR3 protein: CASRDRGTPAGDQPQHF. CDR3 DNA: TGCGCCAGCAGAGATAGGGGGACCCCCGCTGGCGATCAGCCCCAGCATTTT.

At least ten counts were recorded for this clonotype. The chain combines TRBV20-1 with TRBJ2-7, with 14 bases fitting TRBD2. The V segment lost 6 bases and the J segment 2 bases; nucleotides outside the gene matches: 3. Germline V gene lookup returns CDR1 DFQATT and CDR2 SNEGSKA (reference sequence). This CDR3 region has 14 residues. Here the CDR3 reads CSARLAGGPYEQYF. The CDR3 DNA reads as TGCAGTGCCAGACTAGCGGGGGGGCCCTACGAGCAGTACTTC.

This clonotype was found once. The V and J genes are TRBV4-3 and TRBJ2-7; maybe TRBD1 (6 bases). CDR1 LGHNA and CDR2 YSLEER come from the germline V gene. V shed 0 bases and J shed 3 bases, with 12 bases lying between them. The length of the CDR3 is 15 residues. The CDR3 sequence is CASSQEIQGHYEQYF. In DNA, the CDR3 is TGCGCCAGCAGCCAAGAGATACAGGGACACTACGAGCAGTACTTC.

The chain combines TRBV14 with TRBJ1-1; a weak D match, TRBD1 (5 bases). The CDR3 totals 18 residues. Trimming took 3 bases from V and 2 from J, leaving 22 bases between them. Per germline, CDR1 SGHDN and CDR2 FVKESK. CDR3 sequence reads: CASSHLSTGVGGNTEAFF. The CDR3 region has the DNA TGTGCCAGCAGCCATCTCTCAACCGGGGTGGGGGGAAACACTGAAGCTTTCTTT.

This clonotype was recorded only once. The chain carries TRBV9 and TRBJ2-7, with TRBD2 matching 10 bases. The CDR3 runs to 14 residues. The junction had 3 bases not matched to a gene; V was cut back by 2 bases and J by 4 bases. Germline V lookup: CDR1 SGDLS, CDR2 YYNGEE. CDR3 nucleotide sequence: TGTGCCAGCAGCGTCCCGGGACTAGCGTACGAGCAGTACTTC. Its protein product is CASSVPGLAYEQYF.

The V call is TRBV5-1, the J call TRBJ1-2; weak D call: TRBD1 (5 bases). Trimming removed 2 bases at V and 6 bases at J, with 11 bases between. This CDR3 comprises 13 residues. Germline CDR1 SGHRS, CDR2 YFSETQ. As DNA, the CDR3 is TGCGCCAGCAGCTTCGACCGGGGCGATGGCTACACCTTC. Translation gives CASSFDRGDGYTF. The whole variable domain, remainder taken from reference TRBV5-1 and TRBJ1-2, is KAGVTQTPRYLIKTRGQQVTLSCSPISGHRSVSWYQQTPGQGLQFLFEYFSETQRNKGNFPGRFSGRQFSNSRSEMNVSTLELGDSALYLCASSFDRGDGYTFGSGTRLTVV.

At least ten counts were recorded for this clonotype. V gene TRBV7-8 combines with J gene TRBJ1-5; weak D call: TRBD1 (6 bases). The ends were cut back, 1 base at V and 7 bases at J, with 8 bases in the middle. The CDR3 runs 13 residues. Germline CDR1 and CDR2: SGHVS and FQNEAQ. This chain's CDR3 is CASSLVRGQPQHF. CDR3 nucleotide sequence: TGTGCCAGCAGCTTAGTCAGGGGCCAGCCCCAGCATTTT.

This clonotype was seen a handful of times. The chain recombines TRBV18 with TRBJ1-2; 9 nucleotides align to TRBD1. Germline V gives CDR1 KGHSH, CDR2 LQKENI. The CDR3 contains 17 residues. J lost 4 bases, V lost 2 bases, and 11 bases had no gene match. CDR3 sequence reads: CASSPDETGGGGYGYTF. The CDR3, as DNA: TGTGCCAGCTCACCAGACGAAACAGGGGGCGGTGGCTATGGCTACACCTTC.